This entry concerns a single T cell receptor beta chain. Germline CDR1 DFQATT, CDR2 SNEGSKA (reference sequence). V lost 0 bases, J lost 5 bases, and 16 bases lay in between. This CDR3 comprises 15 residues. The entry originates in a study of human T cells and chemical hapten exposure. Across the whole study: The scalp of each patient received a weekly diphenylcyclopropenone dose for the full roughly 23-week study.

Specified time point: patch test 2, 6 weeks after DPC sensitization. Stated treatment: therapeutic diphenylcyclopropenone sensitization with weekly scalp DPC. The library attached unique molecular identifiers to individual cDNA molecules. Using its own MiXCR run on the RACE reads, TCRdb lists one record per CDR3 protein. The sample carries tens of thousands of distinct CDR3 sequences, 9.5% to 12% recorded once. The source was whole blood, collected in connection with sensitization to the hapten diphenylcyclopropenone (DPC). The source is a middle-aged man with alopecia areata. Some clones in this sample may be carry-over from other donors' samples. The chain links TRBV20-1 to TRBJ2-5; D ambiguous. This chain's CDR3 is CSAREARTPQETQYF. CDR3 bases: TGCAGTGCTAGAGAGGCCCGAACCCCCCAGGAGACCCAGTACTTC.